These T cell receptor beta chains were read from a single sample in a study of identical twins. TCRdb re-called the 5' RACE reads through MiXCR, storing one row per CDR3 protein. This sample yields approximately 250,000 distinct CDR3 sequences, of which 5.5% to 7.5% are seen a single time; about 14% belongs to the top ten. The same data also contributed to another study, on T cells expressing NK-cell markers.

The sequenced sample was CD8+ T cells sorted from blood. Source of these receptors: a woman aged 18-29 years in good health. CDR3s include the opening cysteine and the closing phenylalanine or tryptophan. Some rows mark clone size as missing; the rest say once, few, many or name a class of expanded clone.

J | size | V | CDR3
TRBJ1-2 | few | TRBV9 | CASSVAGTAYGYTF
TRBJ2-7 | many | TRBV20-1 | CSARVSGVASYEQYF
TRBJ2-1 | few | TRBV11-3 | CASSPGLAGDYEQFF
TRBJ2-5 | - | TRBV27 | CASSLEGEETQYF
TRBJ2-2 | many | TRBV15 | CATSRDGAHTGELFF
TRBJ2-5 | medium-sized | TRBV6-1 | CASSELAGGQETQYF
TRBJ2-7 | - | TRBV7-8 | CASSLEGSPGYEQYF
TRBJ2-5 | once | TRBV15 | CATSPGGETQYF
TRBJ2-3 | few | TRBV10-3 | CAISESSSGRISTDTQYF
TRBJ2-1 | - | TRBV6-5 | CASSWGRGAGRNEQFF
TRBJ1-1 | - | TRBV12-3/TRBV12-4 | CASTGGFWTEAFF
TRBJ2-7 | - | TRBV6-5 | CASSYHETQSSYEQYF
TRBJ2-7 | many | TRBV7-9 | CASSLVRETSYEQYF
TRBJ1-1 | - | TRBV9 | CAGSVGGGTEAFF
TRBJ1-3 | many | TRBV12-3/TRBV12-4 | CASSPRQGAGNTIYF
TRBJ2-1 | - | TRBV5-8 | CASTRGRGAYEQFF
TRBJ2-7 | once | TRBV11-2 | CASSQPEGTGEYEQYF
TRBJ2-3 | few | TRBV7-2 | CASSLVGGVIDTQYF
TRBJ2-5 | many | TRBV10-2 | CASSLATSGGEGETQYF
TRBJ1-5 | few | TRBV27 | CASSHRTGGEQPQHF
TRBJ2-7 | many | TRBV20-1 | CSARDTDHFSYEQYF
TRBJ2-7 | many | TRBV20-1 | CSAREVTYEQYF
TRBJ1-6 | few | TRBV30 | CAWNPGTGQSPLHF
TRBJ2-1 | few | TRBV7-3 | CASSLAAGNEQFF